Sequencing of this T cell receptor beta chain was carried out in a study of blood T cell repertoires in COVID-19. Turning to the study itself: Donors in the United States, Italy and Spain gave samples during acute or convalescent COVID-19. PBMCs, B-cell-depleted T cells, or T cells provided the cDNA or gDNA that made up the material.

Methods used by the authors: Nucleated cell counts were estimated from reference gene primer amplification. Here immunoSEQ multiplex PCR was the method, and the copy in TCRdb shows in-frame clones only, minus some. That table gives V, J and clone size, and the DNA gave D and trimming. The repertoire consists of about 69,000 clones, with around 77% occurring once and the leading ten covering 16%. The CDR3 totals 17 residues. Between the trimmed V and J ends, which lost 0 bases and 1 base, there was a span of 17 bases. CDR1 SGHNT and CDR2 YYREEE come from the germline V gene (reference sequence). The sequence came from a man aged 60 to 75 with acute or convalescent COVID-19. Sequenced material: peripheral blood. This chain joins TRBV5-4 and TRBJ2-7, with a possible D match to TRBD2 (6 bases). This CDR3 reads CASSLEGHAGLSYEQYF. The CDR3 DNA reads as TGTGCCAGCAGCTTGGAGGGGCATGCGGGGCTATCCTACGAGCAGTACTTC.